The clone carrying this T cell receptor beta chain was seen a single time. Looked up from germline, CDR1 is MNHNS and CDR2 is SASEGT. Trimming took 3 bases from V and 2 from J, leaving 6 bases between them. The CDR3 extends over 13 amino acids. This sample was included in a study of shared clonotypes between healthy human individuals. Both subsets, CD45RA+ naive and CD45RA-negative memory, were split from the CD4+ cells. Clones were sequenced by immunoSEQ multiplex PCR, and TCRdb holds only the in-frame ones, with some missing. The sample includes more than 1.2 million clones, approximately 98.5% of them seen just once.

This receptor was taken from a man between 25 and 39 years old in good health. The V call is TRBV6-1, the J call TRBJ2-3, with D uncertain. The source material was naive CD4+ T cells sorted from blood. Subset indicated: CD45RA+ positively selected. The CDR3 reads CASSDSTTDTQYF. The CDR3 DNA sequence: TGTGCCAGCAGTGACAGCACCACAGATACGCAGTATTTT.